The T cell receptor (beta chain) under discussion was sequenced for a study of metastatic and nonmetastatic thyroid tumors. Study-wide background: From malignant and benign thyroid patients, repertoires in blood and in tumor or nodule tissue were compared.

Study findings and constraints: Versus benign nodules, malignant thyroid tumors reportedly had significantly higher TCR beta diversity, in blood and tumor.

Patients were all untreated before their thyroid surgery. Germline CDR1 is SEHNR and CDR2 is FQNEAQ (reference sequence). V lost 6 bases and J 2 bases, leaving 11 bases between the germline ends. This CDR3 has 15 amino acids. This clone was detected many times. Its antigen remains unidentified. TCRdb re-called the PCR reads through MiXCR. Of 89,000 or so clones in the sample, roughly 8.6% were seen once. The sequencing input was blood. V gene TRBV7-9 combines with J gene TRBJ2-6; weak D call: TRBD1 (6 bases). The source is a female donor with papillary thyroid cancer or a benign thyroid nodule (not recorded which). Some clones in this sample may be carry-over from other donors' samples. The CDR3 here is CASRPGTPGANVLTF. CDR3 DNA sequence: TGTGCCAGCAGGCCCGGGACACCTGGGGCCAACGTCCTGACTTTC.